These T cell receptor beta chains were read from a single sample in a study of cytomegalovirus exposure and HLA in healthy donors. Sequenced by immunoSEQ multiplex PCR; TCRdb stores in-frame clones only, minus some. The data show more than 200,000 clones, under 90% seen once. Sequenced material: PBMCs. Receptor source: a human donor in good health. Both conserved end residues are part of each CDR3. D genes are given only for firm matches. The size field is filled for only some rows; it gives once, few, many or a size class.

>.|TRBV11-2|.|TRBJ1-2
TGTGCCAGCAGCTTGTCAGGGGATGGCTACACCTTC
CASSLSGDGYTF
>.|TRBV6-1|.|TRBJ2-7
TGTGCCAGCGGGCCCGAGTTGGGCTCCTCCTACGAGCAGTACTTC
CASGPELGSSYEQYF
>TRBD1|TRBV6-5|.|TRBJ1-2
TGTGCCAGCGGTTGGGACAGGCTGGGTGGCTACACCTTC
CASGWDRLGGYTF
>TRBD1|TRBV27|.|TRBJ2-7
TGTGCCAGCAGCGGGACAGGGTCCTACGAGCAGTACTTC
CASSGTGSYEQYF
>.|TRBV9|.|TRBJ2-6
TGTGCCAGCAGCCTCCGGGCAGGGGTTAGTTCTGGGGCCAACGTCCTGACTTTC
CASSLRAGVSSGANVLTF
>TRBD2|TRBV7-8|.|TRBJ2-3
TGTGCCAGCAGCCAAGCGGGAGGAGGGGATACGCAGTATTTT
CASSQAGGGDTQYF
>.|TRBV30|.|TRBJ2-1
TGTGCCTGGACAGGGCTTGTCTCCTACAATGAGCAGTTCTTC
CAWTGLVSYNEQFF
>TRBD1|TRBV6-6|.|TRBJ1-1
TGTGCCAGCAGTTCCACGACAGGGGGGGACACTGAAGCTTTCTTT
CASSSTTGGDTEAFF
>.|TRBV9|.|TRBJ1-4
TGTGCCAGCAGCCCGCTGGGACAAATGAATGAAAAACTGTTTTTT
CASSPLGQMNEKLFF
>TRBD1|TRBV4-3|.|TRBJ1-4
TGCGCCAGCAGCCGCGACCCACCGGGACAGATTAATGAAAAACTGTTTTTT
CASSRDPPGQINEKLFF
>.|TRBV28|.|TRBJ1-2
TGTGCCAGCAGTCAGTACTATGGCTACACCTTC
CASSQYYGYTF
>TRBD1|TRBV9|.|TRBJ2-1
TGTGCCAGCAGCCCCCGGACAGGGGTTTACCCGGAGCAGTTCTTC
CASSPRTGVYPEQFF
>TRBD1|TRBV9|.|TRBJ1-2
TGTGCCAGCAGCGCGGGGACAGGGTATAGGGCCTATGGCTACACCTTC
CASSAGTGYRAYGYTF
>TRBD2|TRBV7-6|few|TRBJ2-7
TGTGCCAGCAGGGGGACTAGGGGCCACGAGCAGTACTTC
CASRGTRGHEQYF
>TRBD2|TRBV5-4|.|TRBJ2-1
TGTGCCAGCAGCGGGGGGGGCAATGAGCAGTTCTTC
CASSGGGNEQFF
>TRBD1|TRBV16|once|TRBJ1-2
TGTGCCAGCAGCCAATCGAGGACAGGGGGTGACTATGGCTACACCTTC
CASSQSRTGGDYGYTF
>.|TRBV7-6|.|TRBJ2-6
TGTGCCACGGTTAAACAGGGCTCTGGGGCCAACGTCCTGACTTTC
CATVKQGSGANVLTF
>TRBD1|TRBV10-3|.|TRBJ1-1
TGTGCCATCAGTGAGTCGGACAGGGGGAACACTGAAGCTTTCTTT
CAISESDRGNTEAFF
>TRBD1|TRBV6-5|.|TRBJ2-7
TGTGCCAGCAGTGTTCCGGGACAGGGGGCGCGGGAGCAGTACTTC
CASSVPGQGAREQYF
>.|TRBV12-5|.|TRBJ1-1
TGTGCTAGTGCCCGGGACTCTGAAGCTTTCTTT
CASARDSEAFF
>.|TRBV19|.|TRBJ1-2
TGTGCCAGTAGTACCGGGGGTGAACTTGGGAACTATGGCTACACCTTC
CASSTGGELGNYGYTF
>TRBD1|TRBV28|.|TRBJ1-2
TGTGCCAGCAGTTCCCCGCCGGACAGGGCGGATGGCTACACCTTC
CASSSPPDRADGYTF
>.|TRBV11-3|.|TRBJ2-7
TGTGCCAGCAGCTTTGGTCCGGGGGAATACTACGAGCAGTACTTC
CASSFGPGEYYEQYF
>TRBD2|TRBV7-9|.|TRBJ2-5
TGTGCCAGCAGCTTTACTAGCGTAAAAGAGACCCAGTACTTC
CASSFTSVKETQYF
>.|TRBV19|few|TRBJ1-4
TGTGCCAGTAGTATCGGCGGGGTGCGGGAAAAACTGTTTTTT
CASSIGGVREKLFF
>TRBD2|TRBV7-2|.|TRBJ2-7
TGTGCCAGCAGCTTGTACACCGGGACTAGTGCCTACGAGCAGTACTTC
CASSLYTGTSAYEQYF
>.|TRBV4-1|.|TRBJ2-7
TGCGCCAGCAGGAATACAGGATCCTACGAGCAGTACTTC
CASRNTGSYEQYF
>.|TRBV5-4|once|TRBJ2-5
TGTGCCAGCAGCTCCATCCTTCAGGGCACAGAGACCCAGTACTTC
CASSSILQGTETQYF
>TRBD1|TRBV9|.|TRBJ2-3
TGTGCCAGCAGCGGAACAGGGGATAGCGCGCAGTATTTT
CASSGTGDSAQYF
>TRBD2|TRBV4-1|.|TRBJ2-1
TGCGCCAGCAGCCAAGGGACTAGCGGGAGTGGTGTCGATGAGCAGTTCTTC
CASSQGTSGSGVDEQFF
>TRBD2|TRBV27|.|TRBJ2-3
TGTGCCAGCAGTTTAAGGCTAGCGGGAGGCGCCCGCACAGATACGCAGTATTTT
CASSLRLAGGARTDTQYF
>.|TRBV5-4|.|TRBJ1-1
TGTGCCAGCAGCTTGGCTAGCTCGGGGACTGGCGAAGCTTTCTTT
CASSLASSGTGEAFF
>.|TRBV2|.|TRBJ2-1
TGTGCCAGCAGTGAGGGCCAGGGCCCCTACAATGAGCAGTTCTTC
CASSEGQGPYNEQFF
>TRBD2|TRBV28|.|TRBJ2-3
TGTGCCAGCAGCCGGGAGGTGGCAGATACGCAGTATTTT
CASSREVADTQYF
>TRBD2|TRBV5-4|.|TRBJ2-7
TGTGCCAGCAGCAACTTAGCGGGAGGGGGCAACGAGCAGTACTTC
CASSNLAGGGNEQYF